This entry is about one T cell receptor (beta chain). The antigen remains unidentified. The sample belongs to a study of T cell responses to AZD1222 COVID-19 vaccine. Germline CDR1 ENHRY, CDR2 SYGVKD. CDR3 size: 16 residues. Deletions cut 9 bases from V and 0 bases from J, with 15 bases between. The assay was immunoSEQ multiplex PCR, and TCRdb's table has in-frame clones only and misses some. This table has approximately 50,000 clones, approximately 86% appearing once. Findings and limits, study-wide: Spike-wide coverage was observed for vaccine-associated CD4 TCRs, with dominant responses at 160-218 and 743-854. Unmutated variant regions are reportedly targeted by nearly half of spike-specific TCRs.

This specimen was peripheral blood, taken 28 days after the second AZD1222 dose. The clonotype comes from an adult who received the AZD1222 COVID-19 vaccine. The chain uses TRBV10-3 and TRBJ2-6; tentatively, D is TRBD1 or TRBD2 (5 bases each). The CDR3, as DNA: TGTGCCATAGGGCCGGGACCGACCTCTGGGGCCAACGTCCTGACTTTC. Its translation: CAIGPGPTSGANVLTF.